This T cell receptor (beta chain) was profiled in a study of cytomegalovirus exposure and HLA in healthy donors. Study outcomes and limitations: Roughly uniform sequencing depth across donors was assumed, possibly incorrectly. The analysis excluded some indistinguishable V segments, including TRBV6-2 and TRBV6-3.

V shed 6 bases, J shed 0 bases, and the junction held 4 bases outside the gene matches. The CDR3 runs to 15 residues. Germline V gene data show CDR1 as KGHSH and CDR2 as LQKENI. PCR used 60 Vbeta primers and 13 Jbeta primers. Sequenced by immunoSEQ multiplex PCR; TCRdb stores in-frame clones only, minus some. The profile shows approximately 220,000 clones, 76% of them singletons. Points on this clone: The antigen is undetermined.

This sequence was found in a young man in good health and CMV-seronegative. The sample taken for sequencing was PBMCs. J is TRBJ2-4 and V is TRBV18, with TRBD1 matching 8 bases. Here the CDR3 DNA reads TGTGCCAGCTCCGAGGACAGGGCAGCCAAAAACATTCAGTACTTC. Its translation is CASSEDRAAKNIQYF.